Each of the 3 T cell receptor beta chains below was sequenced from the same sample in a study of technical replicates of blood from a few donors (dated by TCRdb to 2016 to 2017). Library preparation employed the immunoSEQ multiplex PCR assay. TCRdb took over this immuneACCESS table, retaining in-frame rearrangements with V and J assigned. Such tables are incomplete; in checked studies, under half of the missing clones stem from an unresolved V gene, and the remainder is unexplained. The sample table contains about 66,000 clones; only one count was recorded for around 89% of them. Roughly 4.6% of the sample is held by the ten biggest clonotypes. The sample consisted of PBMCs. These receptors were taken from a human donor in good health. Some clones in this sample may be carry-over from other donors' samples.

V usage is TRBV30 and J usage is TRBJ2-7; D perhaps matches TRBD1 (5 bases). Trimming left V 4 bases short and J 4 bases short, with 11 bases between. Per germline, CDR1 GTSNPN and CDR2 SVGIG (reference sequence). The CDR3 consists of 12 residues. The CDR3: CAWNTGKYEQYF. In nucleotides, the CDR3 is TGTGCCTGGAACACAGGAAAATACGAGCAGTACTTC.

This clone was seen a few times. The chain is built from TRBV6-5 and TRBJ1-2; weak D call: TRBD1 (6 bases). With 0 bases removed from V and 7 bases from J, the gap between germline ends came to 12 bases. Germline CDR1 and CDR2: MNHEY and SVGAGI. There are 14 residues in the CDR3. The DNA of the CDR3 is TGTGCCAGCAGTTACTCGTCGTTGGGGGCTGGCTACACCTTC. Translation gives CASSYSSLGAGYTF.

The chain couples TRBV7-9 to TRBJ2-3; D is unresolved. CDR3 size: 15 residues. The ends were cut back, 5 bases at V and 1 base at J, with 13 bases in the middle. CDR1 is SEHNR, CDR2 FQNEAQ, per germline (reference sequence). In DNA, the CDR3 is TGTGCCAGCAGCCTCACTCGGAGTGGCACAGATACGCAGTATTTT. Translation: CASSLTRSGTDTQYF.